The next 21 T cell receptor beta chains were all read from a single sample in a study of blood T cell repertoires in COVID-19. The protocol was immunoSEQ multiplex PCR, while the TCRdb copy is restricted to in-frame clones and leaves out a portion. The table lists roughly 150,000 clones, 83% of them singletons. Sequencing was carried out using peripheral blood. The receptors come from an older woman who had recovered from COVID-19.

This CDR3 is CASSSPRDRIPYEQYF. DNA of the CDR3: TGTGCCAGCAGCTCCCCCCGGGACAGGATTCCCTACGAGCAGTACTTC. The chain is built from TRBV7-9 and TRBJ2-7; 8 bases are shared with TRBD1. The V and J ends lost 4 bases and 2 bases, in that order; junction bases with no gene match: 10. Germline CDR1 and CDR2: SEHNR and FQNEAQ (reference sequence). This CDR3 contains 16 residues.

The gene calls are TRBV5-6 and TRBJ2-1; D might be TRBD2 (5 bases). In germline, CDR1 is SGHDT, CDR2 YYEEEE. The CDR3 sequence is 11 residues long. Trimming took off 2 bases at V and 15 bases at J, with 12 bases between the two ends. CDR3 nucleotide sequence: TGTGCCAGCAGCTTTCAAGACCGGGGGTTCTTC. Amino acids: CASSFQDRGFF.

The chain joins TRBV28 to TRBJ1-3; 8 positions match TRBD1. Germline trimming cut 5 bases from V and 7 bases from J; bases unmatched to any gene: 10. In germline, CDR1 is MDHEN, CDR2 SYDVKM. The CDR3 consists of 15 residues. DNA of the CDR3: TGTGCCAGCAGTCCACCCGACAGGGGTGGGAACACCATATATTTT. This translates into CASSPPDRGGNTIYF.

The gene calls are TRBV28 and TRBJ1-6; D may be TRBD1 (6 bases). The CDR3 is 14 residues long. Germline V gene lookup returns CDR1 MDHEN and CDR2 SYDVKM. V was pared by 7 bases and J by 7 bases, with 14 bases between. Here the CDR3 reads CASTPGHLNSPLHF. Written as DNA, the CDR3 is TGTGCCAGCACCCCGGGACACCTCAATTCACCCCTCCACTTT.

The chain has TRBV11-3 and TRBJ2-6; a possible D gene is TRBD1 (5 bases). Trimming left V 1 base short and J 0 bases short, with 10 bases between. This CDR3 comprises 17 residues. Looked up from germline, CDR1 is SGHNT and CDR2 is YENEEA. The DNA of the CDR3 is TGTGCCAGCAGCTTAGGTTCAGGGTACTCTGGGGCCAACGTCCTGACTTTC. Its translation is CASSLGSGYSGANVLTF.

The chain recombines TRBV7-2 with TRBJ2-1, with TRBD2 as a possible D gene (5 bases). Between the trimmed V and J ends, which lost 5 bases and 2 bases, there was a span of 13 bases. The germline gives CDR1 SGHTA, CDR2 FQGNSA. This CDR3 spans 15 amino acids. CDR3 in amino acids: CASSPRGSAYNEQFF. Here the CDR3 DNA reads TGTGCCAGCAGCCCCCGGGGTAGCGCCTACAATGAGCAGTTCTTC.

This chain joins TRBV4-2 and TRBJ2-3; 10 nucleotides agree with TRBD2. The germline CDR1 and CDR2 sequences are LGHNA and YNFKEQ. The CDR3 contains 18 residues. J gave up 3 bases and V 2 bases, and 11 bases lay outside the gene matches. CDR3 sequence reads: CASSQRGGSGRSTDTQYF. CDR3 nucleotides: TGTGCCAGCAGCCAAAGGGGGGGTAGCGGGAGGTCGACAGATACGCAGTATTTT.

The chain joins TRBV7-9 to TRBJ1-1; D may be TRBD1 (6 bases). Trimming shortened V by 7 bases and J by 1 base, and 13 bases separated the two germline ends. Germline CDR1 is SEHNR and CDR2 is FQNEAQ (reference sequence). This CDR3 is 14 amino acids long. The CDR3 DNA is TGTGCCAGCACCTCCACAGGGAAGAACACTGAAGCTTTCTTT. Translated: CASTSTGKNTEAFF.

This chain joins TRBV5-4 and TRBJ2-1; 15 nucleotides agree with TRBD2. Germline trimming cut 4 bases from V and 8 bases from J; bases unmatched to any gene: 4. CDR1 is SGHNT, CDR2 YYREEE, per germline (reference sequence). The CDR3 runs to 15 residues. CDR3 DNA: TGTGCCAGCAGCCCCGGACTAGCGGGAGGGTATGAGCAGTTCTTC. It is translated as CASSPGLAGGYEQFF.

The chain combines TRBV29-1 with TRBJ2-1; D may be TRBD1 (6 bases). V lost 3 bases to trimming and J lost 0 bases, with 15 bases between them. The CDR3 spans 16 residues. CDR1 SQVTM and CDR2 ANQGSEA come from the germline V gene. In nucleotides, the CDR3 is TGCAGCGTTGACCCTACAGGGTATAGCTCCTACAATGAGCAGTTCTTC. This gives the protein CSVDPTGYSSYNEQFF.

This clone showed up many times. This rearrangement joins TRBV12-1 to TRBJ2-5; the DNA was not used to check the table's D call, TRBD1. TRBV12-1 is shown as a pseudogene. The CDR3 is made up of 20 amino acids. The CDR3 sequence: CASSFARDRGRELYQETQYF. DNA for the CDR3: TGTGCCAGCAGCTTTGCCCGAGACAGGGGGCGGGAACTGTACCAAGAGACCCAGTACTTC.

This clone was recorded only once. This chain joins TRBV5-1 and TRBJ2-7; 10 bases match TRBD2. V lost 0 bases and J lost 0; bases outside the gene matches: 12. Germline CDR1 SGHRS, CDR2 YFSETQ. CDR3 length equals 19 residues. This CDR3 is CASSLEGGLARLSSYEQYF. CDR3 nucleotide sequence: TGCGCCAGCAGCTTGGAGGGGGGACTAGCGAGACTCAGCTCCTACGAGCAGTACTTC.

The chain carries TRBV25-1 and TRBJ1-2, with 10 bases lining up with TRBD1. Germline V gives CDR1 MGHDK, CDR2 SYGVNS. V trimming: 4 bases; J trimming: 6 bases; junction bases outside the gene matches: 8. The CDR3 has 15 amino acids. The CDR3: CASSAGTGEVHGYTF. CDR3 in DNA: TGTGCCAGCAGTGCCGGGACAGGGGAAGTTCATGGCTACACCTTC.

This chain uses TRBV10-3 with TRBJ1-1; D is uncertain. V lost 3 bases to trimming and J lost 5 bases, with 16 bases between them. The CDR3 totals 15 residues. CDR1 and CDR2 (germline): ENHRY, SYGVKD. The CDR3 bases are TGTGCCATCAGTGATCGCCGGGCGAGCGGTACTGAAGCTTTCTTT. It specifies CAISDRRASGTEAFF.

V and J are TRBV10-3 and TRBJ1-2; 8 positions match TRBD1. The CDR3 runs to 13 residues. Unmatched junction bases numbered 7, after V lost 10 bases and J lost 3 bases. Germline V gene sequence: CDR1 ENHRY, CDR2 SYGVKD. The CDR3 reads CATWTGWDYGYTF. CDR3 nucleotide sequence: TGTGCCACCTGGACAGGGTGGGACTATGGCTACACCTTC.

The chain uses TRBV11-3 and TRBJ2-1; 8 bases fit TRBD2. There are 14 residues in the CDR3. Germline CDR1 SGHNT, CDR2 YENEEA. With 5 bases clipped from V and 10 bases from J, the junction kept 10 bases outside the gene matches. The CDR3 loop reads CASSATSAGGEQFF. CDR3 bases: TGTGCCAGCAGCGCGACTAGCGCCGGAGGGGAGCAGTTCTTC.

J is TRBJ1-4 and V is TRBV7-9, with a weak D call TRBD1 (6 bases). CDR3 size: 16 residues. Per the germline V gene, CDR1 is SEHNR and CDR2 is FQNEAQ (reference sequence). With 1 base removed from V and 3 bases from J, the gap between germline ends came to 12 bases. CDR3 sequence: CASSLGLQGSNEKLFF. CDR3 DNA sequence: TGTGCCAGCAGCTTAGGCTTGCAGGGGTCTAATGAAAAACTGTTTTTT.

This chain links TRBV20-1 with TRBJ2-7; possible D gene TRBD1, 5 bases. This CDR3 has 13 amino acids. With 3 bases removed from V and 5 bases from J, the gap between germline ends came to 14 bases. The germline V gene has CDR1 DFQATT and CDR2 SNEGSKA (reference sequence). The CDR3 sequence is CSASQGLGDEQYF. DNA for the CDR3: TGCAGTGCTAGTCAGGGCCTTGGGGACGAGCAGTACTTC.

The genes are TRBV4-1 and TRBJ1-1, with D unresolved. The V gene's germline CDR1 is MGHRA and CDR2 YSYEKL. This CDR3 has 13 residues. The V gene lost 4 bases and the J gene lost 5 bases, with 11 bases spanning the gap. For the CDR3, the DNA is TGCGCCAGCAGCCCCCCGGGTTGGACTGAAGCTTTCTTT. Residues: CASSPPGWTEAFF.

This clone came up once. The J gene is TRBJ2-1, the V gene TRBV2; D perhaps matches TRBD1 (6 bases). The CDR3 sequence is 17 residues long. The germline V gene encodes CDR1 SNHLY and CDR2 FYNNEI. V was trimmed by 7 bases and J by 0 bases, leaving 19 bases between them. The CDR3 bases are TGTGCCAGCAACCCCATCGGGCAGGGGCCCTCCTACAATGAGCAGTTCTTC. This encodes CASNPIGQGPSYNEQFF.

With regard to this clone: One junction end does not reproduce the germline sequence, and a read error may be involved. The chain couples TRBV20-1 to TRBJ2-7; D uncertain. The CDR3 spans 11 residues. Germline V gives CDR1 DFQATT, CDR2 SNEGSKA (reference sequence). In DNA, the CDR3 is TGCAGTGCTAGAGGTTCCCGCCCGTGGGCGTTC. Translating it yields CSARGSRPWAF.